The 23 T cell receptor beta chains listed next were all sequenced from one sample in a study of cytomegalovirus exposure and HLA in healthy donors. Primers included in the PCR were 60 Vbeta and 13 Jbeta primers. Method: immunoSEQ multiplex PCR; TCRdb's copy keeps in-frame clones and lacks some. The table lists around 93,000 clones, under 85% of them singletons. The sequenced sample was PBMCs. These receptor sequences come from a woman in her thirties or forties in good health and CMV-seronegative.

This chain connects TRBV14 to TRBJ1-6; the D gene is possibly TRBD1 (5 bases). The V gene's germline CDR1 is SGHDN and CDR2 FVKESK. The CDR3 length is 15 residues. Trimming shortened V by 6 bases and J by 6 bases, and 15 bases separated the two germline ends. The CDR3 DNA follows: TGTGCCAGCAGTCCCATTCAGGGAGGTAATTCACCCCTCCACTTT. It specifies CASSPIQGGNSPLHF. Full variable domain (outside the CDR3, taken from reference TRBV14 and TRBJ1-6): EAGVTQFPSHSVIEKGQTVTLRCDPISGHDNLYWYRRVMGKEIKFLLHFVKESKQDESGMPNNRFLAERTGGTYSTLKVQPAELEDSGVYFCASSPIQGGNSPLHFGNGTRLTVT.

The J gene is TRBJ1-1, the V gene TRBV10-3, with D perhaps matching TRBD1 (5 bases). Germline CDR1 ENHRY, CDR2 SYGVKD. V was cut by 6 bases and J by 6 bases, with 14 bases left in between. This CDR3 is built from 13 residues. The CDR3 protein is CAISQTTEAEAFF. CDR3 nucleotide sequence: TGTGCCATCAGCCAAACGACAGAGGCTGAAGCTTTCTTT.

This clone showed up just a few times. The chain carries TRBV6-5 and TRBJ1-2, with 9 bases identical to TRBD1. Trimming at V came to 10 bases and at J to 7 bases, leaving 7 bases not matched to a gene. The CDR3 extends over 12 amino acids. Germline V lookup: CDR1 MNHEY, CDR2 SVGAGI. The CDR3 region has the DNA TGTGCCACCGAACAGGGGGCGGGTGGCTACACCTTC. Translated, it gives CATEQGAGGYTF.

This chain joins TRBV4-1 and TRBJ2-1; maybe TRBD1 (6 bases). Germline V gene lookup returns CDR1 MGHRA and CDR2 YSYEKL. V lost 1 base and J lost 12, with 7 bases in between. The CDR3 is made up of 11 amino acids. In DNA, the CDR3 is TGCGCCAGCAGCCAAGGAGGGGGGCAGTTCTTC. Translating it yields CASSQGGGQFF.

The chain has TRBV5-4 and TRBJ2-7, with D unclear. Per germline, CDR1 SGHNT and CDR2 YYREEE (reference sequence). V was shortened by 2 bases and J by 0 bases, with 12 bases between the two germline ends. CDR3 length: 15 amino acids. The CDR3: CASSLRIGASYEQYF. Here the CDR3 DNA reads TGTGCCAGCAGCTTAAGGATCGGAGCCTCCTACGAGCAGTACTTC. Complete variable domain (other parts from reference TRBV5-4 and TRBJ2-7): ETGVTQSPTHLIKTRGQQVTLRCSSQSGHNTVSWYQQALGQGPQFIFQYYREEENGRGNFPPRFSGLQFPNYSSELNVNALELDDSALYLCASSLRIGASYEQYFGPGTRLTVT.

This chain links TRBV7-2 with TRBJ1-1; 9 positions match TRBD1. J was trimmed by 9 bases and V by 4 bases; bases with no gene match: 12. Germline-derived CDR1 and CDR2 are SGHTA and FQGNSA. CDR3 length: 15 amino acids. The CDR3 DNA sequence: TGTGCCAGCAGCTCAGACAGGGGGTTTCTTCGACAAGCTTTCTTT. Protein: CASSSDRGFLRQAFF.

This clone was detected once. The chain joins TRBV6-4 to TRBJ1-2; 7 positions agree with TRBD1. Germline CDR1 is MRHNA and CDR2 is SNTAGT. The CDR3 extends over 15 amino acids. V shed 2 bases and J 2 bases; nucleotides not matched to a gene: 5. CDR3: CASSDPKQGNYGYTF. DNA of the CDR3: TGTGCCAGCAGTGACCCGAAACAGGGGAACTATGGCTACACCTTC.

As DNA, the CDR3 is TGTGCCAGCAGCTCGGGGGACAGGGATAATGAAAAACTGTTTTTT. Its translation is CASSSGDRDNEKLFF. V usage is TRBV9 and J usage is TRBJ1-4; 9 bases agree with TRBD1. The V segment lost 4 bases and the J segment 4 bases; nucleotides outside the gene matches: 5. Germline V gene sequence: CDR1 SGDLS, CDR2 YYNGEE. The CDR3 is 15 amino acids.

The chain has TRBV11-2 and TRBJ2-1; the D gene is possibly TRBD2 (6 bases). The CDR3 has 17 residues. The germline gives CDR1 SGHAT, CDR2 FQNNGV. V was shortened by 1 base and J by 6 bases, with 19 bases between the two germline ends. CDR3 sequence reads: CASSLAWGLLKSNEQFF. CDR3 in DNA: TGTGCCAGCAGCTTAGCTTGGGGACTCTTAAAATCCAATGAGCAGTTCTTC.

This chain joins TRBV19 and TRBJ2-1, with 14 bases identical to TRBD2. Trimming removed 5 bases from V and 6 bases from J; junction bases left unmatched: 9. The CDR3 sequence is 17 residues long. Germline loops: CDR1 LNHDA, CDR2 SQIVND (reference sequence). The CDR3 region has the DNA TGTGCCAGTAGTCCCCGACGACTAGCGGGAGGGAGCAATGAGCAGTTCTTC. It encodes CASSPRRLAGGSNEQFF.

The V and J genes are TRBV11-2 and TRBJ2-5; TRBD2 is a possible D gene (5 bases). Germline assignment: CDR1 SGHAT and CDR2 FQNNGV. This CDR3 has 13 residues. V lost 5 bases, J lost 5 bases, and 12 bases lay in between. Here the CDR3 DNA reads TGTGCCAGCAGCAGAGGGATTCGGGAGACCCAGTACTTC. Translation: CASSRGIRETQYF.

The V gene is TRBV5-5, the J gene TRBJ2-7; tentatively, D is TRBD1 (5 bases). Germline CDR1 and CDR2: SGHKS and YYEKEE (reference sequence). The CDR3 length is 13 residues. Trimming left V 5 bases short and J 1 base short, with 10 bases between. The CDR3 reads CASRSGSSYEQYF. In nucleotides, the CDR3 is TGTGCCAGCAGGTCAGGGTCATCCTACGAGCAGTACTTC.

This chain uses TRBV29-1 with TRBJ2-1; 10 positions agree with TRBD2. The CDR3 has 15 residues. Germline loops: CDR1 SQVTM, CDR2 ANQGSEA. V was pared by 3 bases and J by 0 bases, with 2 bases of the junction left unmatched. The CDR3 nucleotides read TGCAGCGTTGAGGGGACTAGCGACTCCTACAATGAGCAGTTCTTC. Its protein product is CSVEGTSDSYNEQFF.

The J gene is TRBJ1-3, the V gene TRBV2; no definite D call. The germline V and J ends were trimmed by 7 bases and 0 bases, with 7 bases remaining between them. The CDR3 spans 13 residues. The germline CDR1 and CDR2 sequences are SNHLY and FYNNEI. CDR3 in DNA: TGTGCCAGCACAGGTTTCTCTGGAAACACCATATATTTT. This translates into CASTGFSGNTIYF.

This clone was found a few times. This rearrangement joins TRBV19 to TRBJ2-2; 16 nucleotides agree with TRBD2. The CDR3 sequence is 18 residues long. J lost 5 bases, V lost 5 bases, and 8 bases had no gene match. Germline V CDR1 and CDR2: LNHDA, SQIVND (reference sequence). The CDR3 DNA reads TGTGCCAGTAGTCGCGCGGGACTAGCGGGAGGGAGGACCGGGGAGCTGTTTTTT. Amino acid sequence: CASSRAGLAGGRTGELFF.

This clone was recorded only once. The genes are TRBV7-7 and TRBJ2-2; TRBD1 matches 7 bases. Germline values: CDR1 SSHAT, CDR2 FNYEAQ (reference sequence). CDR3 length: 15 residues. V trimming: 5 bases; J trimming: 1 base; junction bases outside the gene matches: 4. The CDR3 DNA reads TGTGCCAGCAGCCCGACAGGGAGGAACACCGGGGAGCTGTTTTTT. Translating gives CASSPTGRNTGELFF.

This chain joins TRBV7-3 and TRBJ2-2; TRBD2 might be the D (5 bases). The CDR3 runs to 14 residues. Trimming removed 4 bases at V and 3 bases at J, with 9 bases between. The germline V gene encodes CDR1 SGHTA and CDR2 FQGTGA. The CDR3 protein is CASSSSGYTGELFF. In DNA form, the CDR3 reads TGTGCCAGCAGCTCGAGCGGCTACACCGGGGAGCTGTTTTTT.

The chain combines TRBV13 with TRBJ2-5; D may be TRBD1 or TRBD2 (5 bases each). The V end lost 4 bases, the J end lost 4 bases, and 16 bases lay between the germline ends. Per germline, CDR1 PRHDT and CDR2 FYEKMQ (reference sequence). This CDR3 comprises 15 residues. For the CDR3, the DNA is TGTGCCAGCAGCTCAGGGACGGGTGTAGGAGAGACCCAGTACTTC. It encodes CASSSGTGVGETQYF.

This clone was counted between two and nine times. As DNA, the CDR3 is TGTGCCAGCAGCCAAAAGGCACAGGGGGTTGGAGAGACCCAGTACTTC. Protein sequence: CASSQKAQGVGETQYF. The J gene is TRBJ2-5, the V gene TRBV21-1; TRBD1 is taken as the D call from the table, unchecked against the DNA. TRBV21-1 is described as a pseudogene. The CDR3 loop spans 16 amino acids.

This clone was detected only a few times. V usage is TRBV28 and J usage is TRBJ2-2; no definite D call. With 8 bases removed from V and 0 bases from J, the gap between germline ends came to 10 bases. CDR1 is MDHEN and CDR2 is SYDVKM in the germline V gene. The CDR3 length is 14 residues. CDR3: CASFGSTNTGELFF. In DNA, the CDR3 is TGTGCCAGCTTCGGTTCTACGAACACCGGGGAGCTGTTTTTT.

Regarding this clone: Other DNA sequences in the same sample also yield this CDR3. The V and J genes are TRBV30 and TRBJ2-3; 7 bases are a match to TRBD2. V lost 3 bases to trimming and J lost 6 bases; unmatched junction nucleotides: 9. The CDR3 contains 14 residues. Germline V gene lookup returns CDR1 GTSNPN and CDR2 SVGIG (reference sequence). CDR3 sequence reads: CAWRAGLLADTQYF. The CDR3 DNA reads TGTGCCTGGAGAGCGGGATTGCTGGCGGATACGCAGTATTTT.

The chain combines TRBV28 with TRBJ1-2; D may be TRBD1 (5 bases). V lost 6 bases and J lost 4, with 21 bases in between. CDR1 is MDHEN, CDR2 SYDVKM, per germline. This CDR3 has 16 amino acids. CDR3 coding DNA: TGTGCCAGCAGCCCCCCACTCTACGGACAACTCTATGGCTACACCTTC. Translated: CASSPPLYGQLYGYTF.

The chain recombines TRBV29-1 with TRBJ2-5; tentatively, D is TRBD1 (6 bases). The J call is in doubt because the DNA end fits TRBJ2-7 better. CDR1 and CDR2 from the germline V gene are SQVTM and ANQGSEA. The CDR3 contains 14 residues. The CDR3 loop reads CSVSRLRGPYEQYF. The CDR3, as DNA: TGCAGCGTTTCCAGACTCAGGGGCCCCTACGAGCAGTACTTC.